The 7 T cell receptor beta chains listed next were all sequenced from one sample in a study of shared clonotypes between healthy human individuals (TCRdb year 2020). Libraries were constructed by the immunoSEQ multiplex PCR assay. This is the immuneACCESS table as TCRdb keeps it, with only in-frame sequences that have V and J called. A part of the clones is gone; compared with another copy, unresolved V genes explain less than half, and the rest is unexplained. For this sample there are more than 850,000 clones; around 78% appear just once. The top ten constitute 0.52% of the sample. Sample: memory CD4+ T cells from PBMCs. The sample's cell subset or site label, decoded: CD45RA-negative fraction. All receptors come from a man aged 18 to 29 in good health. Some clones in this sample may be carry-over from other donors' samples.

The chain links TRBV2 to TRBJ2-2; possible D gene TRBD1, 5 bases. CDR3 size: 14 residues. The V and J ends lost 6 bases and 4 bases respectively, with 12 bases between them. Germline CDR1 reads SNHLY; CDR2 reads FYNNEI. As DNA, the CDR3 is TGTGCCAGCAGAGGGGCGACGGGCACCGGGGAGCTGTTTTTT. Its protein product is CASRGATGTGELFF. The variable domain in full, with the rest retrieved from reference TRBV2 and TRBJ2-2, is EPEVTQTPSHQVTQMGQEVILRCVPISNHLYFYWYRQILGQKVEFLVSFYNNEISEKSEIFDDQFSVERPDGSNFTLKIRSTKLEDSAMYFCASRGATGTGELFFGEGSRLTVL.

The rearrangement links TRBV6-6 to TRBJ1-1, with TRBD1 identical over 8 bases. CDR3 length: 12 amino acids. V shed 6 bases, J shed 7 bases, and the junction held 4 bases outside the gene matches. Looked up from germline, CDR1 is MNHNY and CDR2 is SVGAGI (reference sequence). CDR3 sequence (DNA): TGTGCCAGCAGCCGGACAGGGTTTGAAGCTTTCTTT. This sequence encodes CASSRTGFEAFF.

This sequence joins TRBV5-4 and TRBJ2-1, with 12 bases identical to TRBD2. Germline V gene data show CDR1 as SGHNT and CDR2 as YYREEE (reference sequence). The CDR3 loop spans 16 amino acids. The ends lost 0 bases at V and 9 bases at J; junction bases unmatched: 7. CDR3 residues: CASSLAASGRAGEQFF. The CDR3 DNA is TGTGCCAGCAGCTTGGCCGCTAGCGGGAGGGCAGGTGAGCAGTTCTTC.

In its sample, this clone was seen a few times. The chain uses TRBV9 and TRBJ2-7; D may be TRBD1 or TRBD2 (5 bases each). V lost 0 bases and J 6 bases, leaving 19 bases between the germline ends. CDR3 length equals 16 residues. CDR1 is SGDLS, CDR2 YYNGEE, per germline. The CDR3 region has the DNA TGTGCCAGCAGCGTAGTCCCGGGACCGCCCCCGGCCGAGCAGTACTTC. Encoded protein: CASSVVPGPPPAEQYF.

The chain has TRBV11-3 and TRBJ2-1, with 7 bases aligning to TRBD2. V shed 6 bases and J 4 bases; nucleotides not matched to a gene: 3. The germline V gene encodes CDR1 SGHNT and CDR2 YENEEA. The CDR3 is 13 residues long. The DNA for the CDR3 is TGTGCCAGCAGTCTAGCGGAATACAATGAGCAGTTCTTC. It codes for CASSLAEYNEQFF.

This clone was picked up many times. The same CDR3 arises from other DNA sequences in this sample as well. This chain connects TRBV27 to TRBJ2-6; D is undetermined. The CDR3 covers 16 residues. Germline V gene sequence: CDR1 MNHEY, CDR2 SMNVEV (reference sequence). The ends were cut back, 2 bases at V and 1 base at J, with 9 bases in the middle. The CDR3 region is CASSLRLLSGANVLTF. In nucleotides, the CDR3 is TGTGCCAGCAGTTTAAGGCTTCTGTCTGGGGCCAACGTCCTGACTTTC.

CDR3 bases: TGTGCCAGCAGCTTCGACAGGGAGGGCACTGAAGCTTTCTTT. Its protein product is CASSFDREGTEAFF. V gene TRBV5-6 combines with J gene TRBJ1-1, with 7 bases aligning to TRBD1. The germline CDR1 and CDR2 sequences are SGHDT and YYEEEE. V was clipped by 2 bases and J by 4 bases; unmatched bases: 5. CDR3 size: 14 residues.